This T cell receptor beta chain was recorded in a study of T-cell reconstitution after alpha-beta-depleted transplantation in children. Unique molecular identifiers were incorporated into the prepared TCRbeta library. A single record per CDR3 protein comes from TCRdb applying MiXCR to the PCR reads. The sample shows roughly 500,000 distinct CDR3 sequences, around a third of them seen only once. This CDR3 contains 13 residues. Germline CDR1 reads DFQATT; CDR2 reads SNEGSKA (reference sequence). V was shortened by 2 bases and J by 1 base, with 8 bases between the two germline ends. This clonotype was recorded a few times.

Sequenced here: PBMCs from the stem cell graft donor, sampled from the stem cell graft. This receptor was taken from a human donor who donated a stem cell graft to a child with aplastic anemia. The genes are TRBV20-1 and TRBJ1-2, with D unclear. CDR3 protein: CSARQGSNYGYTF. DNA for the CDR3: TGCAGTGCTAGACAAGGAAGTAACTATGGCTACACCTTC.